This TCR beta chain was profiled in a study of beta chain features in type 1 diabetes. Study outcomes and limitations: TCRB CDR3s from Type 1 diabetes patients were moderately but significantly shorter in all four CD4+ subsets.

The authors reverse transcribed all of the isolated RNA, so sequencing captured expressed TCRB transcripts. Generated by immunoSEQ multiplex PCR, the TCRdb table keeps only in-frame clones and is missing some. The sample holds hundreds of thousands of clones, about an eighth seen once. As for this clone: Its antigen is not known.

Sequencing used naive CD4+ T cells from blood. This clonotype originated in a man younger than 35 with type 1 diabetes.

CDR3 amino acids: CSALTSGQETQYF. The CDR3 nucleotides are TGCAGCGCCCTGACTAGCGGCCAAGAGACCCAGTACTTC. V and J are TRBV29-1 and TRBJ2-5, with 9 bases that match TRBD2. Looked up from germline, CDR1 is SQVTM and CDR2 is ANQGSEA. The CDR3 contains 13 residues. Trimming removed 7 bases from V and 1 base from J; junction bases left unmatched: 4.